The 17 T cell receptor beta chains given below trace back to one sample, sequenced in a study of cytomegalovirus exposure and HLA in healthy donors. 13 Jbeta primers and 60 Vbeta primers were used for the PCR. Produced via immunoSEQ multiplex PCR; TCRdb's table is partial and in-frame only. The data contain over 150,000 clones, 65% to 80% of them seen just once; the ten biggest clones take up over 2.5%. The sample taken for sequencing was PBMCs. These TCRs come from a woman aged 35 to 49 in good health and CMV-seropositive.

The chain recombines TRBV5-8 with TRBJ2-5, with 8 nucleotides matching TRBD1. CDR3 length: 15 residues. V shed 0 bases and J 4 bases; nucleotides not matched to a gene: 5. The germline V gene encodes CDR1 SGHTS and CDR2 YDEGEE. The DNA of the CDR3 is TGTGCCAGCAGCTTGGACAGGGGGGCCGGAGAGACCCAGTACTTC. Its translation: CASSLDRGAGETQYF.

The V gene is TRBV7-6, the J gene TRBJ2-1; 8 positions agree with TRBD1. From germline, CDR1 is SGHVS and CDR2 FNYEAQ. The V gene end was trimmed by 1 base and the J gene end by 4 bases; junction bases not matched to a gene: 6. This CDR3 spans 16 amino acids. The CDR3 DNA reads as TGTGCCAGCAGCTTAGTTGGGGGACAGGTTTACAATGAGCAGTTCTTC. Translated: CASSLVGGQVYNEQFF.

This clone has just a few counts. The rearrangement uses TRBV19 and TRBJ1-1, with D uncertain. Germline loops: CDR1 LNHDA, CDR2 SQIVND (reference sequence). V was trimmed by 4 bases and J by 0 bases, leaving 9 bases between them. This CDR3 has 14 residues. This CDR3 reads CASSKALMNTEAFF. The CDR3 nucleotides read TGTGCCAGTAGTAAAGCGCTTATGAACACTGAAGCTTTCTTT.

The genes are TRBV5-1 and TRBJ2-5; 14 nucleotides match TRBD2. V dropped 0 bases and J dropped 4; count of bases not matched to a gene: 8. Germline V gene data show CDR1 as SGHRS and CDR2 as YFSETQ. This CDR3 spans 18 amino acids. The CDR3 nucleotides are TGCGCCAGCAGCTTGGGTCCGGGACTAGCGGGGGTATCAGAGACCCAGTACTTC. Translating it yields CASSLGPGLAGVSETQYF.

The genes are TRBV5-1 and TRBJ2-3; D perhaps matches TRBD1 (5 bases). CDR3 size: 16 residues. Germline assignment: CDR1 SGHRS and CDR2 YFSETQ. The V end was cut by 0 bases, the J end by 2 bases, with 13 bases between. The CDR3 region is CASSLVAGWDTDTQYF. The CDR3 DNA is TGCGCCAGCAGCTTGGTGGCAGGGTGGGACACAGATACGCAGTATTTT.

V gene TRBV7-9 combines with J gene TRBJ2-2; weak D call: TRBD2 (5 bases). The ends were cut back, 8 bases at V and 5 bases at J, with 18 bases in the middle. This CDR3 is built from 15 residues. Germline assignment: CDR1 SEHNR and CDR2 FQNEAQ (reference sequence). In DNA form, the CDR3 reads TGTGCCAGCTTCCACACGGGATCAGGAACCGGGGAGCTGTTTTTT. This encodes CASFHTGSGTGELFF.

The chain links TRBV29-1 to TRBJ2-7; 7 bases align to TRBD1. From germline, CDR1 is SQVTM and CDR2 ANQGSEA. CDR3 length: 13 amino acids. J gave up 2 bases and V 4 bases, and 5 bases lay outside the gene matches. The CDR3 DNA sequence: TGCAGCGTTGCCAGGGGGATAGCCTACGAGCAGTACTTC. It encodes CSVARGIAYEQYF.

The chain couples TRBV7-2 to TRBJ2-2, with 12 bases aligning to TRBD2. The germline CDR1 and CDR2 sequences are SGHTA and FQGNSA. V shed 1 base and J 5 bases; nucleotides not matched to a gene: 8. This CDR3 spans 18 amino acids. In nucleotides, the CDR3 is TGTGCCAGCAGCTTAGGGCTAGCGGGAGGGCCAGGTACCGGGGAGCTGTTTTTT. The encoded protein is CASSLGLAGGPGTGELFF.

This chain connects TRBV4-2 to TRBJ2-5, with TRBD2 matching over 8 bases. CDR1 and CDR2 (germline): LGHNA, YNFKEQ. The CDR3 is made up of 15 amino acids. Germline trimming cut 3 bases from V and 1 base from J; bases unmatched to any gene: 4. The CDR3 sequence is CASSQGTSSQETQYF. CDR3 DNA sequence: TGTGCCAGCAGCCAGGGGACTAGTTCCCAAGAGACCCAGTACTTC.

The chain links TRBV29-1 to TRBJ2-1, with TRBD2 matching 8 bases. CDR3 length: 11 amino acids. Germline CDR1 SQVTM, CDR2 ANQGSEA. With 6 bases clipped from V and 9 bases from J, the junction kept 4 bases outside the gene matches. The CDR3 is CSVRGGGEQFF. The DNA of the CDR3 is TGCAGCGTCCGGGGGGGTGGTGAGCAGTTCTTC.

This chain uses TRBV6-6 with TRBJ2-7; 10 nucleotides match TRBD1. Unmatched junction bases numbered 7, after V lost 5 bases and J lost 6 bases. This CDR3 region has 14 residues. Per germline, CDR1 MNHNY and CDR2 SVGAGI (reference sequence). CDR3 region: CASSRTGGIVEQYF. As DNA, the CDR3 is TGTGCCAGCAGTAGGACAGGGGGGATCGTCGAGCAGTACTTC.

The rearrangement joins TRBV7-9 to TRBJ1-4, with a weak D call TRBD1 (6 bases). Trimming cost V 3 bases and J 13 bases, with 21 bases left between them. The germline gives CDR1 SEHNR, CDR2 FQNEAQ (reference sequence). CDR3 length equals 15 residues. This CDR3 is CASSLNPADQGTLFF. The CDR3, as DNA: TGTGCCAGCAGCTTGAACCCTGCCGACCAGGGGACACTGTTTTTT.

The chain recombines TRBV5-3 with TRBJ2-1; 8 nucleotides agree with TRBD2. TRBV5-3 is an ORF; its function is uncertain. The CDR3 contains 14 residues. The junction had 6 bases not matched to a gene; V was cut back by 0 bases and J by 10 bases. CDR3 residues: CARSLEPGGPEQFF. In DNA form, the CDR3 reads TGTGCCAGAAGCTTGGAACCGGGAGGGCCCGAGCAGTTCTTC.

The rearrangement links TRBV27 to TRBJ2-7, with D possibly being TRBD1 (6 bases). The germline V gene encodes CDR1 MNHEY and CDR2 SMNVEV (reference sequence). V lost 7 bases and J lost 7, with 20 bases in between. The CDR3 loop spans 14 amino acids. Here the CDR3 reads CASTRDIWRREQYF. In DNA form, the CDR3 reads TGTGCCAGCACCCGGGACATTTGGCGTCGGGAGCAGTACTTC.

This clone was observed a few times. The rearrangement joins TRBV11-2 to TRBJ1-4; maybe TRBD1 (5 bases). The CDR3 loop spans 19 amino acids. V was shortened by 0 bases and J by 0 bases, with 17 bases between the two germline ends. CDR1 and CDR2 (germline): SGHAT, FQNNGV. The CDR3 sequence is CASSLERGLGQTTNEKLFF. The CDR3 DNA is TGTGCCAGCAGCTTAGAGCGGGGTCTCGGACAAACAACTAATGAAAAACTGTTTTTT.

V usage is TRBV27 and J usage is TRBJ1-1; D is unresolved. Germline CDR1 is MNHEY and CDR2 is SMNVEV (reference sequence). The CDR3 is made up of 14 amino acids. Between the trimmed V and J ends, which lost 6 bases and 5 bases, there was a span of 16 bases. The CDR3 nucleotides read TGTGCCAGCAGGCAGGAAGGAAAGGTGACTGAAGCTTTCTTT. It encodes CASRQEGKVTEAFF.

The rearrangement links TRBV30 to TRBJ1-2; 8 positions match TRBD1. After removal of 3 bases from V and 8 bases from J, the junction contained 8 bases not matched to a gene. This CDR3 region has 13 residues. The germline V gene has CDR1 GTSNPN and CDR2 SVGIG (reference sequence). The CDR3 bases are TGTGCCTGGAGCCTCAGGGGGCAGATAGGCTACACCTTC. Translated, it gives CAWSLRGQIGYTF.